This TCR beta chain was recorded in a study of cytomegalovirus exposure and HLA in healthy donors. Deletions cut 0 bases from V and 2 bases from J, with 10 bases between. The CDR3 has 15 residues. Germline CDR1 reads SGHRS; CDR2 reads YFSETQ. The 120-subject validation cohort, separate from the roughly 700-subject first cohort, included the donors. The protocol was immunoSEQ multiplex PCR, while the TCRdb copy is restricted to in-frame clones and leaves out a portion. Of roughly 330,000 clones listed, 75% to 90% are singletons. The sequenced material came from PBMCs. This clonotype was sampled from a woman aged 30 to 39 in good health and CMV-seropositive. J is TRBJ2-3 and V is TRBV5-1; no reliable D call. The CDR3 reads CASSLEVGNTDTQYF. The CDR3 DNA reads TGCGCCAGCAGCTTGGAGGTGGGAAACACAGATACGCAGTATTTT.